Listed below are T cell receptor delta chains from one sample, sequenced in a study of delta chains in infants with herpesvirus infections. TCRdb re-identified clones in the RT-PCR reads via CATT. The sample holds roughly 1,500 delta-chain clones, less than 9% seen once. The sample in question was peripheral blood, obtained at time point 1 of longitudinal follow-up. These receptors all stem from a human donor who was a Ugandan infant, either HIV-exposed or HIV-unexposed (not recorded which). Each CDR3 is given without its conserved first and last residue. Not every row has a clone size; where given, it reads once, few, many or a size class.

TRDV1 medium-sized ALGEPFFPHWALTDKLI
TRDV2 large ACDTAPKWRGISDTDKLI
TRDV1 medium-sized ALGEERVPSYWGPNTDKLI
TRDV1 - ALGEAPSYWGIHLPWDTRQMF
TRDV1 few ALGELGPTGGYGTDKLI
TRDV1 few ALGEEEGVHSWDTRQMF
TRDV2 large ACEGVGDSSWDTRQMF
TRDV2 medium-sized ACDTVLGDPTDKLI
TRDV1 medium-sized ALGQILGSPTGGYAGLTAQLF
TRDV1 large ALGELPPFLTGGLGSII
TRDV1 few ALGERGLLTKYTDKLI
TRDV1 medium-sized ALGEGVASRPKEGDDTDKLI
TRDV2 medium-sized ACDVLGDTAQLF
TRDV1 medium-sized ALGGPGRGDLPAYWGGYTDKLI
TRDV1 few ALGAQPSYRGIRASSDKLI
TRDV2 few AGDTNWGISLTAQLF
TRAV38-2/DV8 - AYRSVRPTPWGIHDTDKLI
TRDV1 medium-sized ALGELVFFPTYEEGKLI
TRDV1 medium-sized ALGELGSPTTPGWGIRPDKLI
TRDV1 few ALGSSRGYRLYTDKLI
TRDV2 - ACDLLSVSSWDTRQMF
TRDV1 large ALGEPAAYWGINSDKLI
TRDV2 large ACDTAGYNSWDTRQMF
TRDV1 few ALGETLGRRDWGIRLYTDKLI
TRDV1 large ALGDALRGDMRTAQLF
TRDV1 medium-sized ALGELQLVIPGTSWGIRYTDKLI
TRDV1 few ALGELGFHYWGIGWSTDKLI
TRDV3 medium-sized ASDLVFLPGGLGAYYTDKLI
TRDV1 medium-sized ALGELGRGLPTVWGILKFYTDKLI
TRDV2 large ACDTWGMTAQLF
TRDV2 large ACDTGGYRPLTAQLF
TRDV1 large ALGALGASSRYSPLSDKLI
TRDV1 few ALGEPTTPTEGYTDKLI
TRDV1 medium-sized ALGELETTGGLARSFIGFTDKLI
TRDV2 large ACDTWGSSSWDTRQMF
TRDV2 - ACDTGLPSPWDTRQMF
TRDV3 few AFSGEPAPDKLGAHYSTYTDKLI
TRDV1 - ALGELGPSYQLGDIPADKLI
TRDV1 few ALGAAPTPFRLGDTTRALTAQLF
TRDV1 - ALGARSYALNMPFYWGIRPLTDKLI
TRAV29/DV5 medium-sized AASSVLGAWYTDKLI
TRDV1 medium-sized ALGALRPTGDPTDKLI
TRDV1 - ALGGAFRPYWVGDLTAQLF
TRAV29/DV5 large AASAIVGSGRYTDKLI
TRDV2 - ACARPWGDKLI